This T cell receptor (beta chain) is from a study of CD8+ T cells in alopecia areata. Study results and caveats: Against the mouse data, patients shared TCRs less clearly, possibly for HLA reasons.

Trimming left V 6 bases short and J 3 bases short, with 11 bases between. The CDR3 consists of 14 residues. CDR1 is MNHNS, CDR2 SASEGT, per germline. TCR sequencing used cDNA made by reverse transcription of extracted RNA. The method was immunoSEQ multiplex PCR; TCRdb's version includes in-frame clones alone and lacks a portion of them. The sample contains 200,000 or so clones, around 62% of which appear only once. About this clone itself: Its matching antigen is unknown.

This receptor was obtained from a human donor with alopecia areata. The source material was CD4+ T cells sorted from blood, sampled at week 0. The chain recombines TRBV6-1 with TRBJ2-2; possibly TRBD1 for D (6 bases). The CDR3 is CASRPGQDTGELFF. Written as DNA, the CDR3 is TGTGCCAGCAGACCGGGACAAGACACCGGGGAGCTGTTTTTT.